These 23 T cell receptor beta chains share one sample of origin, sequenced in a study of T cell repertoires in cytomegalovirus infection. TCRdb called the reads again in MiXCR, with one record for every CDR3 protein. The profile shows a few hundred thousand distinct CDR3 sequences, less than 9.5% of them singletons. Sample: PBMCs. The origin of the receptors is a human donor in good health (CMV status not recorded). Some clones in this sample may be carry-over from other donors' samples.

At least ten counts were recorded for this clonotype. This chain links TRBV6-2 or TRBV6-3 with TRBJ2-4; possibly TRBD2 for D (5 bases). The CDR3 consists of 11 residues. With 8 bases removed from V and 6 bases from J, the gap between germline ends came to 8 bases. Germline CDR1 is MNHEY and CDR2 is SVGEGT. The CDR3, as DNA: TGTGCCAGCTCGGACTCAAACATTCAGTACTTC. Translation: CASSDSNIQYF.

About this clonotype itself: Given a much more abundant clone one base away, this may be a read error. CDR3 in amino acids: CASSRLAGATYEQNF. DNA for the CDR3: TGTGCCAGCAGTCGACTAGCGGGCGCCACCTACGAGCAGAACTTC. The V call is TRBV12-3 or TRBV12-4, the J call TRBJ2-7; 10 positions agree with TRBD2. The CDR3 runs 15 residues.

This clonotype was picked up many times. The chain recombines TRBV7-2 with TRBJ1-6; perhaps TRBD1 as D (5 bases). The CDR3 is 16 amino acids. V was trimmed by 2 bases and J by 7 bases, leaving 15 bases between them. CDR1 is SGHTA, CDR2 FQGNSA, per germline. The CDR3 coding sequence is TGTGCCAGCAGCTTATCGAGGGCAGGGACGAATTCACCCCTCCACTTT. Its translation: CASSLSRAGTNSPLHF.

The V and J genes are TRBV14 and TRBJ1-2, with D perhaps TRBD1 (5 bases). Trimming pared 0 bases from V and 7 bases from J, leaving 12 bases between. Germline CDR1 is SGHDN and CDR2 is FVKESK. This CDR3 contains 14 residues. The CDR3 sequence is CASSQEATVGGYTF. The CDR3 DNA reads as TGTGCCAGCAGCCAAGAGGCGACAGTCGGTGGCTACACCTTC.

This clonotype came up many times. The V call is TRBV6-6, the J call TRBJ2-7; the D gene is possibly TRBD2 (5 bases). Germline V gives CDR1 MNHNY, CDR2 SVGAGI (reference sequence). Trimming left V 7 bases short and J 3 bases short, with 7 bases between. The CDR3 is made up of 11 amino acids. CDR3 bases: TGTGCCAGCACGGGGAACTACGAGCAGTACTTC. Amino acids: CASTGNYEQYF.

As regards this clonotype: Being one base from a much bigger clone, this may be a read error. This chain joins TRBV11-2 and TRBJ2-7, with unresolved D. The assigned J gene may be wrong: the sequence end matches TRBJ2-1 better. The CDR3 spans 14 residues. Germline CDR1 is SGHAT and CDR2 is FQNNGV. As DNA, the CDR3 is TGTGCCAGCAGCTTAATCGGAGCTTGGTACGAGCAGTTCTTC. It translates to CASSLIGAWYEQFF.

The chain uses TRBV7-6 and TRBJ1-1; 7 bases match TRBD1. The length of the CDR3 is 15 residues. V dropped 6 bases and J dropped 0; count of bases not matched to a gene: 7. Germline CDR1 is SGHVS and CDR2 is FNYEAQ. The CDR3 is CASREPGQMNTEAFF. The CDR3 DNA follows: TGTGCCAGCAGGGAACCGGGACAGATGAACACTGAAGCTTTCTTT.

This clonotype has a handful of counts. The rearrangement links TRBV11-2 to TRBJ1-1; weak D call: TRBD1 (5 bases). CDR1 and CDR2 (germline): SGHAT, FQNNGV. The CDR3 is 15 residues long. Deletions cut 7 bases from V and 3 bases from J, with 18 bases between. The DNA of the CDR3 is TGTGCCAGCAATCGGGACCCAAAAGGGGACACTGAAGCTTTCTTT. Translated, it gives CASNRDPKGDTEAFF.

There are many counts of this clonotype. V usage is TRBV6-5 and J usage is TRBJ1-2; TRBD1 agrees at 10 bases. The V gene's germline CDR1 is MNHEY and CDR2 SVGAGI. The CDR3 extends over 18 amino acids. Trimming took 0 bases from V and 6 from J; bases not matched to a gene: 13. Here the CDR3 DNA reads TGTGCCAGCAGTTACTCGAGACAGGGGGCCTCGTGGTTCAATGGCTACACCTTC. Its protein product is CASSYSRQGASWFNGYTF.

This clonotype was picked up many times. J is TRBJ2-1 and V is TRBV20-1; 7 bases line up with TRBD1. CDR1 DFQATT and CDR2 SNEGSKA come from the germline V gene (reference sequence). V lost 0 bases, J lost 3 bases, and 2 bases stayed unmatched. This CDR3 contains 14 residues. The CDR3 bases are TGCAGTGCTAGAGATCCAGGGGGCTACAATGAGCAGTTCTTC. This codes for CSARDPGGYNEQFF.

The table lists this clonotype with many counts. V usage is TRBV19 and J usage is TRBJ1-5; D is unresolved. V lost 5 bases, J lost 9 bases, and 17 bases lay in between. Germline V CDR1 and CDR2: LNHDA, SQIVND (reference sequence). CDR3 size: 14 residues. CDR3 sequence reads: CASSVDSVPGPQHF. Here the CDR3 DNA reads TGTGCCAGTAGTGTGGACTCCGTCCCGGGGCCCCAGCATTTT.

This clonotype was observed at least ten times. The V call is TRBV7-3, the J call TRBJ2-3; the D call may be TRBD1 or TRBD2 (5 bases each). The V gene's germline CDR1 is SGHTA and CDR2 FQGTGA. The ends were cut back, 4 bases at V and 2 bases at J, with 10 bases in the middle. The CDR3 extends over 14 amino acids. The chain's CDR3 is CASSSLGVTDTQYF. In DNA form, the CDR3 reads TGTGCCAGCAGCTCCCTGGGGGTCACAGATACGCAGTATTTT.

This clonotype was observed a handful of times. The CDR3 bases are TGTGCCAGCAATCTAGAGGGAGAAACTGAAGCTTTCTTT. Protein: CASNLEGETEAFF. This chain connects TRBV2 to TRBJ1-1; D ambiguous. V was pared by 7 bases and J by 5 bases, with 14 bases between. Germline V gene data show CDR1 as SNHLY and CDR2 as FYNNEI. There are 13 residues in the CDR3.

This clonotype was recorded at least ten times. The V gene is TRBV6-1, the J gene TRBJ2-3, with TRBD2 identical over 7 bases. J gave up 8 bases and V 7 bases, and 12 bases lay outside the gene matches. CDR3 length equals 14 residues. Per the germline V gene, CDR1 is MNHNS and CDR2 is SASEGT. The DNA of the CDR3 is TGTGCCAGCACTAGGACTAGTACCTCTGGTACGCAGTATTTT. Its translation is CASTRTSTSGTQYF.

This clonotype was observed a handful of times. This chain uses TRBV20-1 with TRBJ2-3; possible D gene TRBD2, 6 bases. CDR1 DFQATT and CDR2 SNEGSKA come from the germline V gene (reference sequence). CDR3 size: 15 residues. V lost 3 bases and J 2 bases, leaving 15 bases between the germline ends. This chain's CDR3 is CSARERVGATDTQYF. The CDR3 DNA follows: TGCAGTGCTAGGGAGCGGGTCGGGGCCACAGATACGCAGTATTTT.

This clonotype was recorded at least ten times. This chain links TRBV7-2 with TRBJ2-1; D tentatively fits TRBD1 or TRBD2 (5 bases each). This CDR3 has 14 residues. The V gene lost 7 bases and the J gene lost 1 base, with 11 bases spanning the gap. The germline gives CDR1 SGHTA, CDR2 FQGNSA. CDR3 DNA sequence: TGTGCCAGCAAGGGACGAGGATCCTACAATGAGCAGTTCTTC. Translated: CASKGRGSYNEQFF.

The chain carries TRBV5-1 and TRBJ1-4, with D unresolved. The CDR3 spans 15 residues. CDR1 SGHRS and CDR2 YFSETQ come from the germline V gene. Trimming cost V 0 bases and J 7 bases, with 13 bases left between them. The CDR3 DNA reads TGCGCCAGCAGCTTGGACGGCAGCCCGAGTGAAAAACTGTTTTTT. Its translation: CASSLDGSPSEKLFF. The full variable domain, with the rest looked up from reference TRBV5-1 and TRBJ1-4, is KAGVTQTPRYLIKTRGQQVTLSCSPISGHRSVSWYQQTPGQGLQFLFEYFSETQRNKGNFPGRFSGRQFSNSRSEMNVSTLELGDSALYLCASSLDGSPSEKLFFGSGTQLSVL.

The chain links TRBV5-1 to TRBJ2-7, with no clear D. The CDR3 loop spans 15 amino acids. Trimming stripped 0 bases from V and 3 bases from J, with 13 bases between. Germline CDR1 reads SGHRS; CDR2 reads YFSETQ. This CDR3 is CASSLDLARFYEQYF. For the CDR3, the DNA is TGCGCCAGCAGCTTGGATCTGGCCCGATTCTACGAGCAGTACTTC.

This clonotype was counted at least ten times. The rearrangement links TRBV7-2 to TRBJ2-5; TRBD2 matches 9 bases. J lost 5 bases, V lost 3 bases, and 4 bases had no gene match. This CDR3 has 14 amino acids. Germline CDR1 reads SGHTA; CDR2 reads FQGNSA. This chain's CDR3 is CASSLGLAGETQYF. The CDR3 coding sequence is TGTGCCAGCAGCTTGGGACTAGCTGGCGAGACCCAGTACTTC.

The chain employs TRBV28 and TRBJ2-7, with 10 positions matching TRBD1. J was trimmed by 2 bases and V by 5 bases; bases with no gene match: 6. The length of the CDR3 is 15 residues. Germline CDR1 MDHEN, CDR2 SYDVKM. CDR3 DNA sequence: TGTGCCAGCAGTCCTTCGACAGGGGGCCCCTACGAGCAGTACTTC. This gives the protein CASSPSTGGPYEQYF.

This clonotype was recorded at least ten times. This chain joins TRBV14 and TRBJ2-5; D is possibly TRBD2 (6 bases). Trimming removed 4 bases from V and 2 bases from J, with 11 bases in between. The germline V gene has CDR1 SGHDN and CDR2 FVKESK. The CDR3 contains 14 residues. The CDR3 region has the DNA TGTGCCAGCAGCCCCCGGGACTTTCAAGAGACCCAGTACTTC. It codes for CASSPRDFQETQYF. The full variable domain, its missing parts supplied by reference TRBV14 and TRBJ2-5, is EAGVTQFPSHSVIEKGQTVTLRCDPISGHDNLYWYRRVMGKEIKFLLHFVKESKQDESGMPNNRFLAERTGGTYSTLKVQPAELEDSGVYFCASSPRDFQETQYFGPGTRLLVL.

The table lists this clonotype with many counts. The chain is built from TRBV7-9 and TRBJ1-6; unclear D gene. V was shortened by 5 bases and J by 6 bases, with 11 bases between the two germline ends. Germline CDR1 reads SEHNR; CDR2 reads FQNEAQ (reference sequence). There are 14 residues in the CDR3. CDR3 coding DNA: TGTGCCAGCAGCCGAGTGGGGAGTAATTCACCCCTCCACTTT. It encodes CASSRVGSNSPLHF.

Remarks on this clonotype: This may be a read error: a much more frequent sequence differs by one nucleotide. The chain joins TRBV6-1 to TRBJ2-5; possibly TRBD1 for D (5 bases). The CDR3 has 14 amino acids. Germline assignment: CDR1 MNHNS and CDR2 SASEGT. Trimming cost V 6 bases and J 2 bases, with 13 bases left between them. Written as DNA, the CDR3 is TGTGCCAGCAGCCATTACAGGCGGCAAGAGACCCAGTACTTC. It is translated as CASSHYRRQETQYF.